This T cell receptor (beta chain) was sequenced during a study of T cells in Graves' hyperthyroidism and ophthalmopathy. Study-level results: Most thyroid clonotypes that were expanded above 0.001 also turned up in blood.

Between the trimmed V and J ends, which lost 4 bases and 8 bases, there was a span of 20 bases. Germline CDR1 LNHDA, CDR2 SQIVND (reference sequence). The CDR3 runs to 15 residues. For Graves' hyperthyroidism to be stable, ophthalmopathy could not progress within 18 months. Clinical symptoms, serum thyroxine, TRAb, thyroid ultrasound and orbital computed tomography informed diagnoses. Remarks on this clonotype: As yet, its antigen is unknown.

The TCR beta CDR3 regions underwent amplification using RNA transcripts as the source. The TCR CDR3 was amplified in a first-round RT-PCR using the HTBI primer set. TCRdb re-analysed the multiplex PCR reads in MiXCR, keeping a single row per CDR3 protein. The repertoire holds 500,000 to 600,000 distinct CDR3 sequences, with about half as singletons. The sample consisted of peripheral blood or thyroid tissue (not recorded which). The chain is built from TRBV19 and TRBJ2-5, with D perhaps matching TRBD1 (6 bases). The TCR originated in a woman under 30 with Graves' hyperthyroidism. CDR3 in DNA: TGTGCCAGTAGTAGGACGGACAGCGGCTCGGATACCCAGTACTTC. The encoded protein is CASSRTDSGSDTQYF.